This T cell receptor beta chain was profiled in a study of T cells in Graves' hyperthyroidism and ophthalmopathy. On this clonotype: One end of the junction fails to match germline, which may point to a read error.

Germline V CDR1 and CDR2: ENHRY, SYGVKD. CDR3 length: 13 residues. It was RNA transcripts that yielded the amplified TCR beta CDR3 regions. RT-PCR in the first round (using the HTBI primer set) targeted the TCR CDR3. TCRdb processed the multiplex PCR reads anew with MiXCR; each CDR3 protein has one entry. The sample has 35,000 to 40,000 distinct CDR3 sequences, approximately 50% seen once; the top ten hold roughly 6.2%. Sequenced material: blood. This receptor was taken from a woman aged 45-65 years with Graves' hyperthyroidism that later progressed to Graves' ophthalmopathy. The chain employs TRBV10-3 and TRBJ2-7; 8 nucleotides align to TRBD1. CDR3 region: CAVRGRLSYEQYF. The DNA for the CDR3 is TGTGCCGTCAGGGGGCGATTGAGCTACGAGCAGTACTTC.